What follows are 10 T cell receptor beta chains derived from one specimen sequenced in a study of post-analysis software for immune sequencing data. Study-level results: When patients were compared with controls, a handful of TRBV segments were more frequent, TRBV5-6, TRBV5-1 and TRBV20-1 among them.

Sequencing libraries made from TCR beta cDNA carried unique molecular identifiers. TCRdb analysed the PCR reads with MiXCR anew, one entry per CDR3 protein. The table shows 650,000 to 850,000 distinct CDR3 sequences, with around 46% occurring only once. Their antigen targets remain unknown. Material: blood. Receptor source: a girl aged 5-17 years with multiple sclerosis.

In its sample, this clonotype was seen a few times. The rearrangement links TRBV27 to TRBJ2-4; 7 positions match TRBD1. CDR3 length equals 16 residues. Trimming took 5 bases from V and 0 from J; bases not matched to a gene: 7. Germline CDR1 reads MNHEY; CDR2 reads SMNVEV (reference sequence). The CDR3 reads CASSPRTGSAKNIQYF. CDR3 DNA sequence: TGTGCCAGCAGTCCACGGACAGGTTCAGCCAAAAACATTCAGTACTTC.

The chain is built from TRBV10-3 and TRBJ2-7; 9 bases line up with TRBD1. In germline, CDR1 is ENHRY, CDR2 SYGVKD. This CDR3 region has 13 residues. The ends lost 9 bases at V and 6 bases at J; junction bases unmatched: 9. CDR3 protein: CAINRDRDSEQYF. The CDR3 nucleotides are TGTGCCATTAACCGGGACAGGGACTCCGAGCAGTACTTC.

V is TRBV5-1 and J is TRBJ1-4; 9 bases are a match to TRBD1. V trimming: 0 bases; J trimming: 4 bases; junction bases outside the gene matches: 4. CDR1 is SGHRS and CDR2 is YFSETQ in the germline V gene. This CDR3 has 16 amino acids. The CDR3 nucleotides read TGCGCCAGCAGCTTGGATGGGGGACAGGGTAATGAAAAACTGTTTTTT. Translated: CASSLDGGQGNEKLFF.

The sample holds a few counts of this clonotype. J is TRBJ2-4 and V is TRBV5-1; D ambiguous. Deletions cut 1 base from V and 7 bases from J, with 9 bases between. Germline CDR1 SGHRS, CDR2 YFSETQ. The CDR3 has 13 residues. CDR3 nucleotides: TGCGCCAGCAGCTTGAATGGTGGGAACATTCAGTACTTC. It codes for CASSLNGGNIQYF. The entire variable domain, with the rest obtained from reference TRBV5-1 and TRBJ2-4, is as follows: KAGVTQTPRYLIKTRGQQVTLSCSPISGHRSVSWYQQTPGQGLQFLFEYFSETQRNKGNFPGRFSGRQFSNSRSEMNVSTLELGDSALYLCASSLNGGNIQYFGAGTRLSVL.

The sample holds one count of this clonotype. The junction departs from the called germline gene at one end, perhaps through a read error. The chain links TRBV27 to TRBJ2-7; D is tentatively TRBD1 or TRBD2 (6 bases each). The germline V gene has CDR1 MNHEY and CDR2 SMNVEV (reference sequence). CDR3 length: 13 amino acids. The CDR3 DNA follows: TGTGCCTGCAGGATAGTGGGGGGCGGCGAGCAGTACTTC. This encodes CACRIVGGGEQYF.

The CDR3 nucleotides read TGTGCCAGCAGTGAAGGGGTAGCGGGAGTCAATGAGCAGTTCTTC. As protein: CASSEGVAGVNEQFF. The V call is TRBV25-1, the J call TRBJ2-1; 9 bases map to TRBD2. The CDR3 is made up of 15 amino acids. Germline V lookup: CDR1 MGHDK, CDR2 SYGVNS. V shed 2 bases and J 6 bases; nucleotides not matched to a gene: 5.

On this clonotype: An end of the junction does not agree with germline; a read error may underlie this. The genes are TRBV6-1 and TRBJ1-4; 7 bases map to TRBD2. The J call may be mistaken, given a closer DNA end match to TRBJ2-2. Per germline, CDR1 MNHNS and CDR2 SASEGT. This CDR3 is 17 amino acids long. In DNA form, the CDR3 reads TGTGCCAGCACCAACGAGCGGGACTACCCTTACACCGAGGAGCTGTTTTTT. As protein: CASTNERDYPYTEELFF.

V gene TRBV29-1 combines with J gene TRBJ1-1, with no clear D. This CDR3 comprises 14 residues. The V end lost 7 bases, the J end lost 4 bases, and 19 bases lay between the germline ends. CDR1 and CDR2 (germline): SQVTM, ANQGSEA. CDR3: CSADLMDGVTEAFF. The CDR3 coding sequence is TGCAGCGCTGACCTGATGGACGGGGTCACTGAAGCTTTCTTT.

In DNA form, the CDR3 reads TGTGCCAGCAGCACCCGGACTAGCAGGCCCTACAATGAGCAGTTCTTC. Translating gives CASSTRTSRPYNEQFF. The chain links TRBV12-3 or TRBV12-4 to TRBJ2-1; TRBD2 matches 8 bases. The CDR3 spans 16 residues. V shed 6 bases, J shed 2 bases, and the junction held 9 bases outside the gene matches.

Regarding this clonotype: Mismatch with germline at one junction end may stem from a read error. The gene calls are TRBV6-2 or TRBV6-3 and TRBJ2-3; TRBD2 matches at 13 bases. This CDR3 is 16 amino acids long. Per the germline V gene, CDR1 is MNHEY and CDR2 is SVGEGT. The CDR3 DNA sequence: TGTGCCTGCAGTTACCAGACTAGCGGGAGGACAGATACGCAGTATTTT. This codes for CACSYQTSGRTDTQYF.